This entry lists 10 T cell receptor beta chains sequenced from one sample in a study of CD4 T cell repertoires in COVID-19. The table came from immunoSEQ multiplex PCR; TCRdb's copy has only in-frame clones and leaves some out. Among tens of thousands of clones listed, 80% to 90% were seen once. No culture step preceded sequencing of the ex vivo isolated memory T cells. This specimen consisted of central memory CD4+ T cells from blood, obtained before the COVID-19 pandemic. The receptor source for this set is a human donor who had COVID-19.

The V gene is TRBV5-1, the J gene TRBJ2-7; TRBD2 is a possible D gene (5 bases). The CDR3 contains 15 residues. V lost 4 bases, J lost 7 bases, and 21 bases lay in between. The germline CDR1 and CDR2 sequences are SGHRS and YFSETQ. The DNA of the CDR3 is TGCGCCAGCAGCCCCCAGGCTAGCTCGGGCGTAGAGCAGTACTTC. Translated: CASSPQASSGVEQYF.

This clone was seen once. This chain links TRBV5-6 with TRBJ1-4; the D gene is possibly TRBD1 (5 bases). V dropped 4 bases and J dropped 12 bases, with 13 bases sitting between them. Germline V CDR1 and CDR2: SGHDT, YYEEEE. The CDR3 runs to 12 residues. In nucleotides, the CDR3 is TGTGCCAGCAGCGGATTCAGGGAGGAACTGTTTTTT. It codes for CASSGFREELFF. Full variable domain (outside the CDR3, taken from reference TRBV5-6 and TRBJ1-4): DAGVTQSPTHLIKTRGQQVTLRCSPKSGHDTVSWYQQALGQGPQFIFQYYEEEERQRGNFPDRFSGHQFPNYSSELNVNALLLGDSALYLCASSGFREELFFGSGTQLSVL.

The chain joins TRBV27 to TRBJ2-1, with a weak D call TRBD2 (6 bases). The CDR3 spans 16 residues. The V end lost 5 bases, the J end lost 5 bases, and 19 bases lay between the germline ends. Germline values: CDR1 MNHEY, CDR2 SMNVEV (reference sequence). CDR3 sequence: CASSPTPGRGDNEQFF. The CDR3 coding sequence is TGTGCCAGCAGTCCGACGCCGGGACGCGGGGACAATGAGCAGTTCTTC.

V gene TRBV6-5 combines with J gene TRBJ1-1, with D perhaps matching TRBD1 (5 bases). The CDR3 sequence is 14 residues long. Germline V gene data show CDR1 as MNHEY and CDR2 as SVGAGI. Trimming took off 1 base at V and 1 base at J, with 7 bases between the two ends. CDR3 sequence reads: CASSYLTGNTEAFF. Here the CDR3 DNA reads TGTGCCAGCAGTTACTTAACAGGGAACACTGAAGCTTTCTTT.

The chain recombines TRBV5-5 with TRBJ2-5; D gene ambiguous. Trimming pared 4 bases from V and 5 bases from J, leaving 6 bases between. Per the germline V gene, CDR1 is SGHKS and CDR2 is YYEKEE (reference sequence). The CDR3 has 11 residues. This CDR3 reads CASSPGETQYF. The CDR3 DNA follows: TGTGCCAGCAGCCCCGGGGAGACCCAGTACTTC.

V usage is TRBV27 and J usage is TRBJ2-2; 8 positions agree with TRBD2. CDR1 and CDR2 from the germline V gene are MNHEY and SMNVEV (reference sequence). The CDR3 totals 15 residues. V lost 7 bases and J lost 5; bases outside the gene matches: 9. This chain's CDR3 is CASIAGRGTTGELFF. In DNA form, the CDR3 reads TGTGCCAGCATAGCGGGAAGGGGTACGACCGGGGAGCTGTTTTTT.

The chain has TRBV10-3 and TRBJ1-6, with D unresolved. CDR3 length equals 13 residues. In germline, CDR1 is ENHRY, CDR2 SYGVKD. With 3 bases removed from V and 4 bases from J, the gap between germline ends came to 4 bases. This CDR3 is CAISDRYNSPLHF. The CDR3 DNA is TGTGCCATCAGTGACAGGTATAATTCACCCCTCCACTTT.

This sequence joins TRBV5-1 and TRBJ2-7, with D unclear. V lost 4 bases to trimming and J lost 5 bases, with 13 bases between them. Per germline, CDR1 SGHRS and CDR2 YFSETQ. The CDR3 runs to 13 residues. The CDR3 coding sequence is TGCGCCAGCAGCCCTGTTCGACGGGACGAGCAGTACTTC. As protein: CASSPVRRDEQYF.

This chain joins TRBV6-5 and TRBJ2-5; 8 nucleotides align to TRBD2. Germline CDR1 and CDR2: MNHEY and SVGAGI. The junction had 5 bases not matched to a gene; V was cut back by 8 bases and J by 0 bases. The CDR3 is 14 amino acids. The CDR3 DNA follows: TGTGCCAGCGCCCCGGGGGGGTACCAAGAGACCCAGTACTTC. Its translation is CASAPGGYQETQYF.

This chain connects TRBV5-4 to TRBJ1-1; 8 positions match TRBD1. From germline, CDR1 is SGHNT and CDR2 YYREEE (reference sequence). Germline trimming cut 4 bases from V and 4 bases from J; bases unmatched to any gene: 6. CDR3 length: 14 amino acids. The CDR3 here is CASSKDRGGTEAFF. The CDR3 DNA reads TGTGCCAGCAGCAAAGACAGGGGTGGCACTGAAGCTTTCTTT.